A single sample gave rise to the 3 T cell receptor beta chains below, sequenced in a study of CD8 T cells in ankylosing spondylitis. TCRdb used MiXCR to reprocess the 5' RACE reads, holding one entry per CDR3 protein. This repertoire shows 250,000 or so distinct CDR3 sequences, 18% found once; its top ten account for about a third. Material for sequencing was blood, either unsorted or a sorted T cell fraction (not recorded which). The receptors here all came from a male donor with ankylosing spondylitis or in good health (not recorded which).

This clonotype was recorded a few times. The chain carries TRBV4-1 and TRBJ2-1; TRBD2 agrees at 12 bases. Germline V lookup: CDR1 MGHRA, CDR2 YSYEKL. This CDR3 region has 17 residues. V was clipped by 4 bases and J by 9 bases; unmatched bases: 13. The DNA for the CDR3 is TGCGCCAGCAGCCCCCAGCACCTAGCGGGAGGGCCAGGTGAGCAGTTCTTC. Translated: CASSPQHLAGGPGEQFF.

The table lists this clonotype with a few counts. This chain connects TRBV6-5 to TRBJ2-6; the match to TRBD1 covers 9 bases. Germline assignment: CDR1 MNHEY and CDR2 SVGAGI. This CDR3 has 18 amino acids. V lost 0 bases to trimming and J lost 2 bases; unmatched junction nucleotides: 5. The CDR3, as DNA: TGTGCCAGCAGTTACTCGCGGACAGGGGATCCTGGGGCCAACGTCCTGACTTTC. Amino acids: CASSYSRTGDPGANVLTF.

This clonotype was counted a few times. This chain connects TRBV6-1 to TRBJ2-1; 11 bases map to TRBD2. The germline V gene encodes CDR1 MNHNS and CDR2 SASEGT. CDR3 length: 15 residues. The junction had 7 bases not matched to a gene; V was cut back by 7 bases and J by 5 bases. CDR3 bases: TGTGCCAGCACCACACTAGCGGGGGCTAACAATGAGCAGTTCTTC. It codes for CASTTLAGANNEQFF.